This T cell receptor beta chain was documented in a study of metastatic and nonmetastatic thyroid tumors. Study-wide points: When malignant thyroid tumors were compared with benign nodules, TCR beta diversity was reportedly significantly higher in the malignant tumors. This held in both blood and tumor samples.

Source study methods: Across clinicopathological groups, CDR3 differences served as the basis for building a distant-metastasis classifier for papillary thyroid cancer. TCRdb reprocessed the PCR reads via MiXCR. None of the V and J calls come from the authors' own analysis; TCRdb made them. The sample has approximately 15,000 clones, roughly an eighth seen once. Ahead of thyroid surgery, no patient had received treatment of any kind. This clone has only a few counts. Its target is unknown. The CDR3 length is 15 residues. The germline V and J ends were trimmed by 4 bases and 0 bases, with 10 bases remaining between them. CDR1 is MNHEY, CDR2 SVGAGI, per germline.

The rearrangement joins TRBV6-5 to TRBJ2-1; tentatively, D is TRBD1 (5 bases). Material: tumor tissue. This receptor was obtained from a female donor with papillary thyroid cancer or a benign thyroid nodule (not recorded which). Some clones in this sample may be carry-over from other donors' samples. For the CDR3, the DNA is TGTGCCAGCAGTTCACCGGACACCTCCTACAATGAGCAGTTCTTC. Encoded protein: CASSSPDTSYNEQFF.